The rows below give T cell receptor beta chains drawn from one sample of a study of CD8 T cells in ankylosing spondylitis. Via MiXCR, TCRdb re-called the 5' RACE reads, giving one row per CDR3 protein. The sample lists 310,000 or so distinct CDR3 sequences, 20% occurring once. The specimen was blood, either unsorted or a sorted T cell fraction (not recorded which). The source is a male donor with ankylosing spondylitis or in good health (not recorded which). CDR3s include the opening cysteine and the closing phenylalanine or tryptophan. A D gene is named only where the DNA matches it firmly. Only some rows state a clone size, as once, few, many or a class for expanded clones.

clone size: .
V gene: TRBV20-1
D gene: .
J gene: TRBJ2-1
CDR3 protein: CSARGAAGYSYNEQFF
CDR3 DNA: TGCAGTGCTAGAGGTGCGGCGGGTTACTCCTACAATGAGCAGTTCTTC

clone size: many
V gene: TRBV10-3
D gene: .
J gene: TRBJ2-5
CDR3 protein: CAISVKGETQYF
CDR3 DNA: TGTGCCATCAGTGTCAAGGGGGAGACCCAGTACTTC

clone size: few
V gene: TRBV5-1
D gene: .
J gene: TRBJ1-1
CDR3 protein: CASRIPRDVDTEAFF
CDR3 DNA: TGCGCCAGCAGAATTCCTAGGGATGTAGACACTGAAGCTTTCTTT

clone size: few
V gene: TRBV10-3
D gene: TRBD2
J gene: TRBJ2-1
CDR3 protein: CAISPLAGGYNEQFF
CDR3 DNA: TGTGCCATCAGTCCACTAGCGGGAGGGTACAATGAGCAGTTCTTC

clone size: few
V gene: TRBV5-1
D gene: .
J gene: TRBJ2-2
CDR3 protein: CASSWESHGELFF
CDR3 DNA: TGCGCCAGCAGCTGGGAGTCTCACGGGGAGCTGTTTTTT

clone size: few
V gene: TRBV6-5
D gene: .
J gene: TRBJ2-1
CDR3 protein: CAASNPGNQFF
CDR3 DNA: TGTGCCGCGTCAAATCCGGGGAATCAGTTCTTC

clone size: .
V gene: TRBV20-1
D gene: .
J gene: TRBJ2-5
CDR3 protein: CSGLVGETQYF
CDR3 DNA: TGCAGTGGTCTGGTTGGGGAGACCCAGTACTTC

clone size: .
V gene: TRBV5-1
D gene: .
J gene: TRBJ1-5
CDR3 protein: CASSQGINSNQPQHF
CDR3 DNA: TGCGCCAGCAGCCAGGGAATTAATAGCAATCAGCCCCAGCATTTT

clone size: .
V gene: TRBV5-6
D gene: TRBD1
J gene: TRBJ1-1
CDR3 protein: CASSPGPGGIAFF
CDR3 DNA: TGTGCCAGCAGCCCCGGGCCAGGGGGCATTGCTTTCTTT

clone size: many
V gene: TRBV5-1
D gene: .
J gene: TRBJ1-5
CDR3 protein: CASSSLGGDQPQHF
CDR3 DNA: TGCGCCAGCAGCTCCCTCGGGGGCGATCAGCCCCAGCATTTT

clone size: .
V gene: TRBV15
D gene: .
J gene: TRBJ2-1
CDR3 protein: CAASGTIYNEQFF
CDR3 DNA: TGTGCCGCTTCAGGGACCATCTACAATGAGCAGTTCTTC

clone size: few
V gene: TRBV4-1
D gene: .
J gene: TRBJ1-3
CDR3 protein: CASSQDGTSSGNTIYF
CDR3 DNA: TGCGCCAGCAGCCAAGACGGGACCAGCTCTGGAAACACCATATATTTT

clone size: few
V gene: TRBV6-1
D gene: .
J gene: TRBJ1-2
CDR3 protein: CASRRATDYGYTF
CDR3 DNA: TGTGCCAGCAGACGGGCCACAGACTATGGCTACACCTTC

clone size: few
V gene: TRBV27
D gene: .
J gene: TRBJ1-2
CDR3 protein: CASSFSAEKYGYTF
CDR3 DNA: TGTGCCAGCAGTTTTTCAGCGGAGAAATATGGCTACACCTTC

clone size: .
V gene: TRBV12-3/TRBV12-4
D gene: .
J gene: TRBJ2-3
CDR3 protein: CASSHRTAGSPSTDTQYF
CDR3 DNA: TGTGCCAGCAGTCACCGAACCGCGGGCAGCCCTAGCACAGATACGCAGTATTTT

clone size: .
V gene: TRBV4-2
D gene: TRBD1
J gene: TRBJ1-1
CDR3 protein: CASSPRQGGDTEAFF
CDR3 DNA: TGTGCCAGCAGCCCCCGACAGGGAGGGGACACTGAAGCTTTCTTT

clone size: .
V gene: TRBV6-1
D gene: .
J gene: TRBJ1-5
CDR3 protein: CASSLRRTSNQPQHF
CDR3 DNA: TGTGCCAGCTCGCTAAGACGGACTAGCAATCAGCCCCAGCATTTT

clone size: few
V gene: TRBV29-1
D gene: .
J gene: TRBJ1-1
CDR3 protein: CSVGWGPNTEAFF
CDR3 DNA: TGCAGCGTTGGGTGGGGGCCCAACACTGAAGCTTTCTTT

clone size: few
V gene: TRBV4-1
D gene: .
J gene: TRBJ2-2
CDR3 protein: CASSQMGAGELFF
CDR3 DNA: TGCGCCAGCAGCCAAATGGGAGCCGGGGAGCTGTTTTTT

clone size: few
V gene: TRBV6-2/TRBV6-3
D gene: TRBD1
J gene: TRBJ1-2
CDR3 protein: CASRGQGRYGYTF
CDR3 DNA: TGTGCCAGCAGAGGACAGGGGCGGTATGGCTACACCTTC

clone size: .
V gene: TRBV12-3/TRBV12-4
D gene: .
J gene: TRBJ2-3
CDR3 protein: CASSLDIRGGTDTQYF
CDR3 DNA: TGTGCCAGCAGTTTAGACATCCGAGGTGGCACAGATACGCAGTATTTT

clone size: .
V gene: TRBV27
D gene: .
J gene: TRBJ2-1
CDR3 protein: CASSLSRTASYNEQFF
CDR3 DNA: TGTGCCAGCAGTTTATCGCGGACAGCAAGTTACAATGAGCAGTTCTTC

clone size: few
V gene: TRBV7-6
D gene: TRBD1
J gene: TRBJ2-2
CDR3 protein: CASSLEADRGITGELFF
CDR3 DNA: TGTGCCAGCAGCTTAGAGGCCGACAGGGGGATCACCGGGGAGCTGTTTTTT

clone size: few
V gene: TRBV20-1
D gene: TRBD1
J gene: TRBJ2-2
CDR3 protein: CSATGDRGRSGELFF
CDR3 DNA: TGCAGTGCTACAGGGGACAGGGGTCGCAGCGGGGAGCTGTTTTTT

clone size: few
V gene: TRBV27
D gene: .
J gene: TRBJ1-1
CDR3 protein: CASSFAGLHTEAFF
CDR3 DNA: TGTGCCAGCAGTTTCGCAGGTTTACACACTGAAGCTTTCTTT

clone size: few
V gene: TRBV5-1
D gene: .
J gene: TRBJ1-5
CDR3 protein: CASSRDGRNQPQHF
CDR3 DNA: TGCGCCAGCAGCCGGGACGGTCGCAATCAGCCCCAGCATTTT

clone size: .
V gene: TRBV9
D gene: TRBD2
J gene: TRBJ2-5
CDR3 protein: CASSAVSSGETQYF
CDR3 DNA: TGTGCCAGCAGCGCAGTTTCTAGCGGCGAGACCCAGTACTTC

clone size: .
V gene: TRBV12-3/TRBV12-4
D gene: TRBD1
J gene: TRBJ2-4
CDR3 protein: CASSVTGGLLAKNIQYF
CDR3 DNA: TGTGCCAGCAGTGTGACAGGGGGGCTTCTAGCCAAAAACATTCAGTACTTC

clone size: .
V gene: TRBV29-1
D gene: .
J gene: TRBJ2-3
CDR3 protein: CSVASAPGGTDKQYF
CDR3 DNA: TGCAGCGTTGCATCGGCCCCCGGGGGCACAGATAAGCAGTATTTT

clone size: many
V gene: TRBV20-1
D gene: TRBD2
J gene: TRBJ2-1
CDR3 protein: CSAPLGLAGAREQFF
CDR3 DNA: TGCAGTGCCCCTCTGGGGCTAGCGGGAGCAAGGGAGCAGTTCTTC

clone size: few
V gene: TRBV12-3/TRBV12-4
D gene: .
J gene: TRBJ1-1
CDR3 protein: CASTFLMNTEAFF
CDR3 DNA: TGTGCCAGCACCTTTCTTATGAACACTGAAGCTTTCTTT

clone size: few
V gene: TRBV27
D gene: .
J gene: TRBJ2-2
CDR3 protein: CATNSDGSNTGELFF
CDR3 DNA: TGTGCCACAAACTCGGACGGGTCGAACACCGGGGAGCTGTTTTTT

clone size: many
V gene: TRBV12-3/TRBV12-4
D gene: TRBD1
J gene: TRBJ1-6
CDR3 protein: CASSLRGTVNSPLHF
CDR3 DNA: TGTGCCAGCAGTTTAAGAGGGACAGTGAATTCACCCCTCCACTTT

clone size: .
V gene: TRBV5-5
D gene: TRBD1
J gene: TRBJ2-1
CDR3 protein: CASSWTGVGEQFF
CDR3 DNA: TGTGCCAGCAGCTGGACAGGAGTAGGGGAGCAGTTCTTC

clone size: few
V gene: TRBV24-1
D gene: .
J gene: TRBJ1-2
CDR3 protein: CATSDPGRRSYGYTF
CDR3 DNA: TGTGCCACCAGTGATCCCGGACGGAGGTCCTATGGCTACACCTTC

clone size: many
V gene: TRBV7-3
D gene: .
J gene: TRBJ2-5
CDR3 protein: CASSLTSPRRETQYF
CDR3 DNA: TGTGCCAGCAGCTTAACATCCCCGAGGCGGGAGACCCAGTACTTC

clone size: once
V gene: TRBV18
D gene: .
J gene: TRBJ2-6
CDR3 protein: CASSPDIGQLPGANVLTF
CDR3 DNA: TGTGCCAGCTCACCAGATATCGGACAGCTCCCTGGGGCCAACGTCCTGACTTTC

clone size: .
V gene: TRBV12-3/TRBV12-4
D gene: .
J gene: TRBJ1-4
CDR3 protein: CASSKTLEKLFF
CDR3 DNA: TGTGCCAGCAGCAAGACCCTTGAAAAACTGTTTTTT

clone size: .
V gene: TRBV12-3/TRBV12-4
D gene: .
J gene: TRBJ1-4
CDR3 protein: CASSFGLGGNEKLFF
CDR3 DNA: TGTGCCAGCAGTTTCGGTCTTGGGGGGAATGAAAAACTGTTTTTT

clone size: .
V gene: TRBV6-1
D gene: TRBD2
J gene: TRBJ2-5
CDR3 protein: CASGSNSGTKETQYF
CDR3 DNA: TGTGCCAGTGGATCGAACAGCGGGACTAAAGAGACCCAGTACTTC

clone size: few
V gene: TRBV12-3/TRBV12-4
D gene: TRBD1
J gene: TRBJ1-1
CDR3 protein: CASSFRTGRTEAFF
CDR3 DNA: TGTGCCAGCAGTTTCAGGACAGGGCGAACTGAAGCTTTCTTT

clone size: .
V gene: TRBV29-1
D gene: TRBD1
J gene: TRBJ2-1
CDR3 protein: CSTGQLHYNEQFF
CDR3 DNA: TGCAGCACGGGACAGCTCCACTACAATGAGCAGTTCTTC

clone size: few
V gene: TRBV6-1
D gene: TRBD2
J gene: TRBJ2-2
CDR3 protein: CASIILAGATGELFF
CDR3 DNA: TGTGCCAGCATAATACTAGCGGGAGCCACCGGGGAGCTGTTTTTT

clone size: .
V gene: TRBV15
D gene: TRBD1
J gene: TRBJ2-5
CDR3 protein: CAASRVWTGQETQYF
CDR3 DNA: TGTGCCGCCAGCAGAGTTTGGACAGGCCAAGAGACCCAGTACTTC

clone size: .
V gene: TRBV27
D gene: TRBD2
J gene: TRBJ2-3
CDR3 protein: CASSFSGTRRADTQYF
CDR3 DNA: TGTGCCAGCAGTTTTTCCGGGACTAGGCGGGCAGATACGCAGTATTTT

clone size: .
V gene: TRBV2
D gene: TRBD2
J gene: TRBJ2-5
CDR3 protein: CASSGRLAGDGETQYF
CDR3 DNA: TGTGCCAGCAGTGGAAGACTAGCGGGGGACGGAGAGACCCAGTACTTC

clone size: few
V gene: TRBV12-3/TRBV12-4
D gene: TRBD1
J gene: TRBJ1-5
CDR3 protein: CASSLGGQVNQPQHF
CDR3 DNA: TGTGCCAGCAGTTTGGGGGGACAGGTTAATCAGCCCCAGCATTTT

clone size: few
V gene: TRBV10-3
D gene: TRBD1
J gene: TRBJ1-5
CDR3 protein: CAISEGQGLNQPQHF
CDR3 DNA: TGTGCCATCAGTGAGGGACAGGGACTCAATCAGCCCCAGCATTTT

clone size: few
V gene: TRBV28
D gene: .
J gene: TRBJ1-2
CDR3 protein: CASSPPGQNYGYTF
CDR3 DNA: TGTGCCAGCAGTCCCCCGGGCCAGAACTATGGCTACACCTTC

clone size: few
V gene: TRBV24-1
D gene: .
J gene: TRBJ1-1
CDR3 protein: CATSEARGNTEAFF
CDR3 DNA: TGTGCCACCAGTGAGGCCCGGGGGAACACTGAAGCTTTCTTT

clone size: .
V gene: TRBV5-1
D gene: .
J gene: TRBJ1-5
CDR3 protein: CASSSGSTNQPQHF
CDR3 DNA: TGCGCCAGCAGCTCCGGAAGCACGAATCAGCCCCAGCATTTT

clone size: .
V gene: TRBV12-3/TRBV12-4
D gene: .
J gene: TRBJ1-1
CDR3 protein: CASSFGRGGTEAFF
CDR3 DNA: TGTGCCAGCAGTTTCGGGAGGGGCGGCACTGAAGCTTTCTTT

clone size: few
V gene: TRBV6-5
D gene: .
J gene: TRBJ2-5
CDR3 protein: CASSYGIQETQYF
CDR3 DNA: TGTGCCAGCAGTTATGGAATACAAGAGACCCAGTACTTC

clone size: few
V gene: TRBV5-1
D gene: .
J gene: TRBJ2-1
CDR3 protein: CASSLEVASYNEQFF
CDR3 DNA: TGCGCCAGCAGCTTGGAGGTAGCGTCCTACAATGAGCAGTTCTTC

clone size: .
V gene: TRBV7-3
D gene: TRBD1
J gene: TRBJ2-1
CDR3 protein: CASSLHLGQGNEQFF
CDR3 DNA: TGTGCCAGCAGCCTCCACTTAGGACAGGGGAATGAGCAGTTCTTC

clone size: .
V gene: TRBV7-3
D gene: .
J gene: TRBJ2-5
CDR3 protein: CASSLTGNSIETQYF
CDR3 DNA: TGTGCCAGCAGCTTAACGGGCAACTCTATCGAGACCCAGTACTTC

clone size: .
V gene: TRBV7-9
D gene: .
J gene: TRBJ2-3
CDR3 protein: CASSLARGLGDTQYF
CDR3 DNA: TGTGCCAGCAGCTTAGCGCGTGGGCTTGGAGATACGCAGTATTTT